This T cell receptor beta chain derives from a study of blood T cells in healthy people across ages. This clonotype was observed a single time. A much larger clone differs by one base, so this may be a read error. Alongside a J-beta primer mix, a sample-barcoded 5' primer served in a second PCR lasting roughly 7 to 11 cycles. TCRdb reprocessed the 5' RACE reads via MiXCR and lists one record per CDR3 protein. The table records around 1.5 million distinct CDR3 sequences, approximately 59% of them present only once. Collection of 8.5 to 10 milliliters of peripheral blood was performed for each donor. CDR3 length: 14 amino acids. Per germline, CDR1 SEHNR and CDR2 FQNEAQ (reference sequence). With V trimmed by 5 bases and J by 8 bases, 7 bases remained unmatched.

This TCR was sampled from a young man in good health. This chain uses TRBV7-9 with TRBJ2-1; 9 bases are a match to TRBD2. Sequenced sample: blood. The CDR3 protein is CASSRPQRGDEQFF. CDR3 DNA: TGTGCCAGCAGCAGACCGCAGCGGGGGGATGAGCAGTTCTTC.